The sequence of this T cell receptor (beta chain) was determined in a study of cytomegalovirus exposure and HLA in healthy donors. Regarding the study as a whole: A later analysis, which compared TCR beta chains of equal frequency, found the HLA-associated ones more clonally expanded. Association of 16,951 TCR beta sequences with HLA alleles was found at 0.05 false discovery rate in a later analysis. In most subjects, TCR beta sequences reportedly gave accurate predictions of HLA-A and HLA-B alleles.

CDR1 MGHDK and CDR2 SYGVNS come from the germline V gene. The germline V and J ends were trimmed by 2 bases and 1 base, with 7 bases remaining between them. This CDR3 contains 14 residues. A word on this clone: Its matching antigen is unknown.

The PCR was carried out with 60 Vbeta primers and 13 Jbeta primers. Assay: immunoSEQ multiplex PCR; the TCRdb copy retains only in-frame clones and omits some. The sample shows about 160,000 clones, roughly 83% of them seen only once. This TCR was sampled from a man younger than 40 in good health and CMV-seronegative. This rearrangement joins TRBV25-1 to TRBJ2-3, with D possibly matching TRBD1 (5 bases). The sequencing input was PBMCs. The CDR3 protein is CASSEPQGTDTQYF. The CDR3 DNA sequence: TGTGCCAGCAGTGAACCACAGGGCACAGATACGCAGTATTTT.